Shown below are 26 T cell receptor beta chains from a single sample sequenced in a study of neoadjuvant nivolumab and ipilimumab in lung cancer (TCRdb year 2020). The library was made by the immunoSEQ multiplex PCR assay. Sourced from immuneACCESS, this table was stored by TCRdb with only in-frame sequences that have V and J called. A share of the clones is absent; for the studies checked, an unresolved V gene accounts for under half, and the remainder has no known explanation. The sample includes about 18,000 clones, with 65% to 80% observed a single time. Together, the top ten hold approximately 6.4% of the sample. The label giving this sample's time point can be read as: at surgical resection after neoadjuvant nivolumab +/- ipilimumab. The material was tumor tissue, obtained after neoadjuvant nivolumab, alone or with ipilimumab, at or shortly before surgery. Source of these receptors: an adult with non-small cell lung cancer.

The rearrangement links TRBV6-1 to TRBJ2-1; 10 positions match TRBD1. CDR1 and CDR2 (germline): MNHNS, SASEGT. Germline trimming cut 7 bases from V and 8 bases from J; bases unmatched to any gene: 11. The CDR3 spans 15 residues. The CDR3 region has the DNA TGTGCCAGCAATCCAACCGGGACAGGGGTCTATGAGCAGTTCTTC. Translating it yields CASNPTGTGVYEQFF.

The chain joins TRBV5-5 to TRBJ2-1; weak D call: TRBD2 (7 bases). V lost 1 base and J lost 8, with 22 bases in between. CDR1 and CDR2 (germline): SGHKS, YYEKEE (reference sequence). The CDR3 consists of 17 residues. The CDR3 nucleotides read TGTGCCAGCAGCTTGTGGGGGCGCGGGGGCTCTCGCGATGAGCAGTTCTTC. This codes for CASSLWGRGGSRDEQFF.

The sample holds one count of this clone. This CDR3 reads CASSLAPGVNEKLFF. CDR3 DNA: TGTGCCAGCAGTTTAGCCCCGGGGGTAAATGAAAAACTGTTTTTT. J is TRBJ1-4 and V is TRBV27, with a possible D match to TRBD1 (5 bases). V lost 2 bases and J lost 5, with 12 bases in between. Germline V gene sequence: CDR1 MNHEY, CDR2 SMNVEV (reference sequence). CDR3 size: 15 residues.

The rearrangement joins TRBV28 to TRBJ1-2, with D perhaps TRBD1 (6 bases). The CDR3 has 15 residues. Trimming stripped 7 bases from V and 8 bases from J, with 23 bases between. Germline CDR1 reads MDHEN; CDR2 reads SYDVKM. The CDR3 here is CASTILGGQVLGYTF. In DNA form, the CDR3 reads TGTGCCAGCACCATCCTTGGGGGGCAGGTGTTAGGCTACACCTTC.

V and J are TRBV4-1 and TRBJ2-7; TRBD2 matches 7 bases. The length of the CDR3 is 15 residues. Germline V gives CDR1 MGHRA, CDR2 YSYEKL. The V segment lost 0 bases and the J segment 2 bases; nucleotides outside the gene matches: 4. DNA of the CDR3: TGCGCCAGCAGCCAAGAAGGCGGGAGACCCTACGAGCAGTACTTC. It yields the protein CASSQEGGRPYEQYF.

This clone was recorded a few times. The chain has TRBV7-8 and TRBJ2-5, with D maybe TRBD1 (6 bases). The CDR3 consists of 14 residues. CDR1 and CDR2 from the germline V gene are SGHVS and FQNEAQ. With 3 bases removed from V and 4 bases from J, the gap between germline ends came to 12 bases. The CDR3 DNA reads TGTGCCAGCAGCTTTACAGGGATGGGAGAGACCCAGTACTTC. Amino acid sequence: CASSFTGMGETQYF.

This clone was counted once. The chain employs TRBV27 and TRBJ1-2; 7 nucleotides agree with TRBD1. The CDR3 totals 17 residues. The ends lost 3 bases at V and 0 bases at J; junction bases unmatched: 10. Looked up from germline, CDR1 is MNHEY and CDR2 is SMNVEV (reference sequence). In DNA form, the CDR3 reads TGTGCCAGCAGTTTCCGGGGACAGACGCCTACTAACTATGGCTACACCTTC. It codes for CASSFRGQTPTNYGYTF.

V usage is TRBV6-1 and J usage is TRBJ1-2; D is unclear. Trimming cost V 2 bases and J 12 bases, with 13 bases left between them. Germline CDR1 is MNHNS and CDR2 is SASEGT. The CDR3 sequence is 12 residues long. The CDR3 nucleotides read TGTGCCAGCAGTGAAACCCCCCAGAGACACACCTTC. This encodes CASSETPQRHTF.

This chain joins TRBV6-5 and TRBJ2-2, with 7 bases aligning to TRBD1. With V trimmed by 8 bases and J by 1 base, 4 bases remained unmatched. In germline, CDR1 is MNHEY, CDR2 SVGAGI. CDR3 length: 14 amino acids. The chain's CDR3 is CASGQVMNTGELFF. The CDR3 nucleotides are TGTGCCAGCGGACAGGTCATGAACACCGGGGAGCTGTTTTTT.

In this sample, this clone turned up once. This chain connects TRBV28 to TRBJ2-1; TRBD2 is a possible D gene (5 bases). Germline lookup yields CDR1 MDHEN and CDR2 SYDVKM. V shed 5 bases and J shed 7 bases, with 12 bases lying between them. CDR3 length equals 13 residues. The CDR3 sequence is CASSEGLGNEQFF. The DNA for the CDR3 is TGTGCCAGCAGTGAGGGCCTAGGAAATGAGCAGTTCTTC.

This clone was observed a few times. The chain couples TRBV5-1 to TRBJ2-7; the match to TRBD2 covers 10 bases. The CDR3 loop spans 15 amino acids. Trimming took 2 bases from V and 3 from J; bases not matched to a gene: 5. The germline V gene has CDR1 SGHRS and CDR2 YFSETQ. The CDR3 region has the DNA TGCGCCAGCAGCTTTACAACTAGCGGGATCTACGAGCAGTACTTC. Its translation: CASSFTTSGIYEQYF.

V usage is TRBV14 and J usage is TRBJ2-1, with no clear D. The CDR3 totals 11 residues. CDR1 SGHDN and CDR2 FVKESK come from the germline V gene. Between the trimmed V and J ends, which lost 2 bases and 9 bases, there was a span of 5 bases. For the CDR3, the DNA is TGTGCCAGCAGCCAATGGGGTGAGCAGTTCTTC. It translates to CASSQWGEQFF. Drawing the rest from reference TRBV14 and TRBJ2-1, the complete variable domain is EAGVTQFPSHSVIEKGQTVTLRCDPISGHDNLYWYRRVMGKEIKFLLHFVKESKQDESGMPNNRFLAERTGGTYSTLKVQPAELEDSGVYFCASSQWGEQFFGPGTRLTVL.

The CDR3 spells CASSLETSTQYF. The DNA for the CDR3 is TGCGCCAGCAGCTTGGAGACTAGCACGCAGTATTTT. The J gene is TRBJ2-3, the V gene TRBV5-1; 7 positions agree with TRBD2. Germline CDR1 SGHRS, CDR2 YFSETQ. With 0 bases clipped from V and 9 bases from J, the junction kept 1 base outside the gene matches. The CDR3 runs to 12 residues.

The CDR3 sequence: CASKVGDTGELFF. As DNA, the CDR3 is TGTGCCAGTAAGGTTGGCGACACCGGGGAGCTGTTTTTT. The rearrangement joins TRBV19 to TRBJ2-2; D is unclear. V lost 7 bases and J lost 3, with 9 bases in between. CDR3 length: 13 amino acids. The V gene's germline CDR1 is LNHDA and CDR2 SQIVND (reference sequence).

This chain joins TRBV5-1 and TRBJ2-3, with D tentatively TRBD2 (6 bases). V shed 0 bases and J shed 7 bases, with 9 bases lying between them. Germline V gives CDR1 SGHRS, CDR2 YFSETQ. CDR3 length: 13 residues. The CDR3 region is CASSLGTTNTQYF. DNA for the CDR3: TGCGCCAGCAGCTTGGGGACTACTAATACGCAGTATTTT.

This CDR3 is CASSFGAGGFSYNEQFF. DNA of the CDR3: TGTGCCAGCAGCTTCGGAGCGGGAGGCTTTTCCTACAATGAGCAGTTCTTC. This chain uses TRBV7-2 with TRBJ2-1; 9 bases line up with TRBD2. Trimming took 3 bases from V and 1 from J; bases not matched to a gene: 7. CDR1 is SGHTA, CDR2 FQGNSA, per germline. The length of the CDR3 is 17 residues.

This chain joins TRBV11-2 and TRBJ1-2; a weak D match, TRBD1 (6 bases). CDR1 SGHAT and CDR2 FQNNGV come from the germline V gene. The germline V and J ends were trimmed by 5 bases and 9 bases, with 19 bases remaining between them. The CDR3 loop spans 14 amino acids. CDR3 sequence: CASSPITGYDSYTF. The CDR3 DNA follows: TGTGCCAGCAGCCCAATCACAGGGTATGATAGCTACACCTTC.

The CDR3, as DNA: TGTGCCAGCAGCTTAAGTTTGGCTAGCGTTTCCTACGAGCAGTACTTC. It specifies CASSLSLASVSYEQYF. The gene calls are TRBV7-8 and TRBJ2-7; D is perhaps TRBD2 (6 bases). Per germline, CDR1 SGHVS and CDR2 FQNEAQ. V was pared by 2 bases and J by 1 base, with 15 bases between. This CDR3 comprises 16 residues.

The chain uses TRBV5-1 and TRBJ1-2; D is uncertain. V lost 3 bases to trimming and J lost 3 bases, with 15 bases between them. The CDR3 loop spans 15 amino acids. Germline values: CDR1 SGHRS, CDR2 YFSETQ. CDR3 region: CASSSDGAPDYGYTF. CDR3 nucleotides: TGCGCCAGCAGCTCAGACGGAGCCCCTGACTATGGCTACACCTTC.

The chain couples TRBV7-2 to TRBJ2-4, with 8 nucleotides matching TRBD2. Trimming took 2 bases from V and 7 from J; bases not matched to a gene: 4. The CDR3 sequence is 14 residues long. Germline V gene sequence: CDR1 SGHTA, CDR2 FQGNSA. The CDR3: CASSLNRGGNIQYF. Here the CDR3 DNA reads TGTGCCAGCAGCTTAAATCGGGGGGGTAACATTCAGTACTTC.

This clone appeared a few times. This chain uses TRBV14 with TRBJ2-2; possibly TRBD1 for D (5 bases). The ends were cut back, 5 bases at V and 0 bases at J, with 13 bases in the middle. Per germline, CDR1 SGHDN and CDR2 FVKESK. The CDR3 runs 16 residues. The CDR3 spells CASSSFKGTNTGELFF. CDR3 nucleotides: TGTGCCAGCAGCTCATTCAAGGGGACGAACACCGGGGAGCTGTTTTTT.

The rearrangement links TRBV29-1 to TRBJ1-4; D is perhaps TRBD1 (5 bases). The V gene's germline CDR1 is SQVTM and CDR2 ANQGSEA. V shed 1 base and J shed 5 bases, with 11 bases lying between them. The CDR3 is 14 residues long. As DNA, the CDR3 is TGCAGCGTTGAAGTCTGGGAGGGGAATGAAAAACTGTTTTTT. Translated: CSVEVWEGNEKLFF.

J is TRBJ2-4 and V is TRBV7-9; TRBD1 might be the D (6 bases). V shed 1 base and J shed 0 bases, with 19 bases lying between them. This CDR3 region has 19 residues. Germline V gene lookup returns CDR1 SEHNR and CDR2 FQNEAQ (reference sequence). DNA of the CDR3: TGTGCCAGCAGCTTAGTTCAGGGGCCGCACCATTTAGCCAAAAACATTCAGTACTTC. Its protein is CASSLVQGPHHLAKNIQYF.

This clone was recorded only once. The rearrangement joins TRBV28 to TRBJ1-2; the D is unclear. CDR1 and CDR2 (germline): MDHEN, SYDVKM. The CDR3 is made up of 11 amino acids. The ends were cut back, 2 bases at V and 5 bases at J, with 3 bases in the middle. CDR3 in amino acids: CASSLKYGYTF. In DNA, the CDR3 is TGTGCCAGCAGTTTAAAGTATGGCTACACCTTC.

V is TRBV19 and J is TRBJ1-1, with D hard to call. CDR1 is LNHDA, CDR2 SQIVND, per germline (reference sequence). There are 13 residues in the CDR3. V was shortened by 6 bases and J by 11 bases, with 19 bases between the two germline ends. CDR3 nucleotide sequence: TGTGCCAGTAGATCCGGGTCAAGTTTTGAGGCTTTCTTT. Protein: CASRSGSSFEAFF.

V and J are TRBV13 and TRBJ1-2; D gene uncertain. Trimming removed 3 bases at V and 2 bases at J, with 10 bases between. The CDR3 is 14 amino acids. Germline CDR1 is PRHDT and CDR2 is FYEKMQ (reference sequence). The CDR3 protein is CASSFFTTNYGYTF. The CDR3 DNA is TGTGCCAGCAGCTTTTTTACAACCAACTATGGCTACACCTTC.